This T cell receptor (beta chain) was sequenced in a study of cytomegalovirus exposure and HLA in healthy donors. The primer mix had 60 Vbeta and 13 Jbeta primers. Assay used: immunoSEQ multiplex PCR; TCRdb lists only in-frame clones, some missing. Of fewer than 250,000 clones listed, approximately 82% were seen once; the top ten hold roughly 10%. Germline lookup yields CDR1 LNHDA and CDR2 SQIVND (reference sequence). The CDR3 spans 15 residues. V was cut by 4 bases and J by 3 bases, with 12 bases left in between. The chain is built from TRBV19 and TRBJ2-2; tentative D call: TRBD1 (6 bases). The sample consisted of PBMCs. The origin of this receptor is a woman between 45 and 65 years old in good health and CMV-seropositive. The CDR3 is CASSKGEGYTGELFF. In DNA form, the CDR3 reads TGTGCCAGTAGTAAGGGGGAAGGGTACACCGGGGAGCTGTTTTTT.